This T cell receptor (beta chain) emerged from a study of shared clonotypes between healthy human individuals. Measured with immunoSEQ multiplex PCR; TCRdb has only the in-frame clones, and not every one. The sample carries 450,000 to 700,000 clones, around 95% recorded once. Naive CD8 cells lacked CD45RO and underwent positive selection for CCR7, leaving out terminally differentiated effector memory CD45RA+ cells. V lost 6 bases and J lost 0; bases outside the gene matches: 4. Germline V gives CDR1 SNHLY, CDR2 FYNNEI. The CDR3 length is 15 residues. The sequence came from a woman aged 25 to 45 in good health. Sequenced: naive CD8+ T cells sorted from blood. The chain links TRBV2 to TRBJ2-1; 8 bases match TRBD2. The CDR3 sequence is CASSHSGISYNEQFF. DNA of the CDR3: TGTGCCAGCAGCCATAGCGGGATCTCCTACAATGAGCAGTTCTTC.